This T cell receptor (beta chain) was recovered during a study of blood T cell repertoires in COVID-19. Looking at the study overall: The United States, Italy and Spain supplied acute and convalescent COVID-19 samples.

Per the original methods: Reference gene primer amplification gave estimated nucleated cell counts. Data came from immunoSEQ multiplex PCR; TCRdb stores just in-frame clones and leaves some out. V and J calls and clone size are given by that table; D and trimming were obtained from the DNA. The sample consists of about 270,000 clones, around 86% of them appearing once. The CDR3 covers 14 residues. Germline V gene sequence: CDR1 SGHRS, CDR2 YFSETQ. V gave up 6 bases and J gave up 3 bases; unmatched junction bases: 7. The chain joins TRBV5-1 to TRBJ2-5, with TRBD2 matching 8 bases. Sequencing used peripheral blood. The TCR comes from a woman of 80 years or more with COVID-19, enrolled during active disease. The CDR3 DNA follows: TGCGCCAGCAAGTTTAGCGGGGCCGAAGAGACCCAGTACTTC. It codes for CASKFSGAEETQYF.